Listed below are T cell receptor beta chains from one sample, sequenced in a study of T cells in Graves' hyperthyroidism and ophthalmopathy. Via MiXCR, TCRdb re-called the multiplex PCR reads, giving one row per CDR3 protein. This sample has hundreds of thousands of distinct CDR3 sequences, with approximately 15% found just once. Material for sequencing was blood. These receptors were taken from a man younger than 35 with Graves' ophthalmopathy. Each CDR3 is given with its conserved first and last residue. A D gene is named only where the DNA matches it firmly. Clone size, where shown, is once, few, many, or a class for clones that have expanded.

V gene	clone size	D gene	J gene	CDR3 protein	CDR3 DNA
TRBV3-1	many	-	TRBJ2-3	CASSQDQVTDTQYF	TGTGCCAGCAGCCAAGATCAGGTCACAGATACGCAGTATTTT
TRBV6-1	many	-	TRBJ2-7	CASSEWYRGYEQYF	TGTGCCAGCAGTGAATGGTATAGGGGGTACGAGCAGTACTTC
TRBV7-9	few	-	TRBJ1-5	CASSLESQPQHF	TGTGCCAGCAGCTTAGAGTCTCAGCCCCAGCATTTT
TRBV27	-	TRBD1	TRBJ1-2	CASSWGQGINYGYTF	TGTGCCAGCAGTTGGGGACAGGGGATTAACTATGGCTACACCTTC
TRBV12-3/TRBV12-4	many	TRBD2	TRBJ2-3	CASSRAGALTDTQYF	TGTGCCAGCAGTAGAGCGGGGGCCCTCACAGATACGCAGTATTTT
TRBV11-2	many	-	TRBJ2-4	CASSLGAATRVAKNIQYF	TGTGCCAGCAGCTTAGGTGCGGCGACTCGGGTAGCCAAAAACATTCAGTACTTC
TRBV11-2	many	-	TRBJ2-1	CASSLVSSLAVRLLPYNEQFF	TGTGCCAGCAGCTTAGTATCCAGCTTAGCTGTTAGACTCTTACCCTACAATGAGCAGTTCTTC
TRBV3-1	many	TRBD1	TRBJ2-7	CASSQEGDSSYEQYF	TGTGCCAGCAGCCAAGAAGGGGACAGCTCCTACGAGCAGTACTTC
TRBV6-1	many	-	TRBJ1-1	CASSEAPGGTEAFF	TGTGCCAGCAGTGAAGCCCCTGGAGGCACTGAAGCTTTCTTT
TRBV4-1	-	-	TRBJ1-4	CASSQVLAVKLFF	TGCGCCAGCAGCCAAGTTTTGGCAGTAAAACTGTTTTTT
TRBV6-1	-	TRBD2	TRBJ2-1	CASTGTSDNEQFF	TGTGCCAGCACCGGGACTAGCGACAATGAGCAGTTCTTC
TRBV7-9	-	-	TRBJ1-1	CASSYNLNTEAFF	TGTGCCAGCAGCTATAACTTGAACACTGAAGCTTTCTTT
TRBV30	many	TRBD1	TRBJ2-2	CAWIRAGTGWTGELFF	TGTGCCTGGATTCGCGCCGGGACAGGGTGGACCGGGGAGCTGTTTTTT
TRBV27	many	-	TRBJ2-1	CASSPHKSFQGTAYNEQFF	TGTGCCAGCAGTCCCCATAAATCATTCCAGGGGACGGCCTACAATGAGCAGTTCTTC
TRBV27	many	-	TRBJ1-2	CASSLSLRGGGYTF	TGTGCCAGCAGTTTATCGCTCAGGGGCGGCGGCTACACCTTC
TRBV5-1	-	-	TRBJ2-5	CASSLGWPQETQYF	TGCGCCAGCAGCTTGGGGTGGCCCCAAGAGACCCAGTACTTC
TRBV30	few	-	TRBJ1-1	CASSIGPGPTEAFF	TGTGCCAGTAGTATAGGACCAGGCCCCACTGAAGCTTTCTTT
TRBV19	-	-	TRBJ2-7	CASRPTRSSYEQYF	TGTGCCAGTAGGCCGACTAGAAGCTCCTACGAGCAGTACTTC
TRBV5-6	few	TRBD2	TRBJ2-5	CASSLVAGWEETQYF	TGTGCCAGCAGCTTGGTAGCGGGTTGGGAAGAGACCCAGTACTTC
TRBV11-2	-	TRBD2	TRBJ2-3	CASSSRTSGLGDTQYF	TGTGCCAGCAGCTCCCGGACTAGCGGGCTGGGGGATACGCAGTATTTT
TRBV16	many	-	TRBJ2-1	CASSQSGQIVYNEQFF	TGTGCCAGCAGCCAATCTGGCCAGATTGTATACAATGAGCAGTTCTTC
TRBV2	many	-	TRBJ2-7	CASGDLSATNYEQYF	TGTGCCAGCGGAGACCTTAGTGCGACTAACTACGAGCAGTACTTC
TRBV2	many	TRBD1	TRBJ1-2	CASSEAGGQGGVNYGYTF	TGTGCCAGCAGTGAAGCTGGCGGACAGGGAGGAGTGAACTATGGCTACACCTTC
TRBV6-1	many	-	TRBJ1-1	CASRVTGSAFF	TGTGCCAGCAGGGTAACAGGCTCGGCTTTCTTT
TRBV11-2	many	-	TRBJ1-1	CASSLGWGVAFF	TGTGCCAGCAGCTTAGGCTGGGGGGTCGCTTTCTTT
TRBV6-1	many	TRBD1	TRBJ1-2	CASSDRDNYGYTF	TGTGCCTCCTCCGACAGGGATAACTATGGCTACACCTTC
TRBV5-1	many	-	TRBJ1-1	CASKYPDKNTEAFF	TGCGCCAGCAAATACCCGGACAAGAACACTGAAGCTTTCTTT